This T cell receptor beta chain was recorded in a study of siplizumab effects on memory and regulatory T cells. Overall study results and limits: Whether the proliferating Tregs (from siplizumab cultures) were suppressive was not confirmed. Unstimulated subset assignment was obtained for only a minor fraction of alloreactive clones. Siplizumab led to significantly less abundant alloreactive sequences that could be traced back to unstimulated CD4+ memory cells.

The CDR3 covers 13 residues. V was cut by 8 bases and J by 1 base, with 11 bases left in between. The germline CDR1 and CDR2 sequences are SGHTA and FQGNSA. Turning to this clone: Its antigen is unknown.

This table comes from immunoSEQ multiplex PCR, and its TCRdb copy is limited to in-frame clones, with some not included. The sample includes under 95,000 clones, over 85% seen only once; the top ten take around 0.33%. This clonotype was obtained from a human donor in good health. The sequencing sample was made of non-Treg CD4+ T cells sorted from blood. V is TRBV7-2 and J is TRBJ1-1, with D uncertain. In nucleotides, the CDR3 is TGTGCCAGCTCAGCTTCAGGGAACACTGAAGCTTTCTTT. Its protein is CASSASGNTEAFF.